The T cell receptor beta chain under discussion was sequenced for a study of CD8 T cells in Susac syndrome. Trimming removed 4 bases from V and 4 bases from J; junction bases left unmatched: 5. This CDR3 is built from 15 residues. Germline V lookup: CDR1 KGHSH, CDR2 LQKENI. An amount of RNA that ranged from roughly 0.5 to 1 ug was reverse transcribed with random hexamers. The amplification used immunoSEQ multiplex PCR on TCR beta CDR3; it spanned 54 Vbeta and 13 Jbeta. TCRdb independently ran MiXCR on the immunoSEQ multiplex PCR reads; one entry per CDR3 protein. The table shows 200,000 to 300,000 distinct CDR3 sequences, with approximately 92% occurring only once. Sequencing of TCR beta covered CD8+ and CD4+ T cells obtained from blood. The study used treatment-naive patients who had stable or active relapsing-remitting disease as multiple sclerosis controls. TEMRA cells were FACS-enriched, and CD8+ and CD4+ T cells were isolated negatively.

The sequence came from a human donor with multiple sclerosis. This chain connects TRBV18 to TRBJ2-2; 8 bases are a match to TRBD1. Sequencing was performed on CD4+ T cells from PBMCs. Here the CDR3 DNA reads TGTGCCAGCTCACAGGACAGGGTCGGCACCGGGGAGCTGTTTTTT. Protein product: CASSQDRVGTGELFF. The whole variable domain, filled in from reference TRBV18 and TRBJ2-2, reads NAGVMQNPRHLVRRRGQEARLRCSPMKGHSHVYWYRQLPEEGLKFMVYLQKENIIDESGMPKERFSAEFPKEGPSILRIQQVVRGDSAAYFCASSQDRVGTGELFFGEGSRLTVL.